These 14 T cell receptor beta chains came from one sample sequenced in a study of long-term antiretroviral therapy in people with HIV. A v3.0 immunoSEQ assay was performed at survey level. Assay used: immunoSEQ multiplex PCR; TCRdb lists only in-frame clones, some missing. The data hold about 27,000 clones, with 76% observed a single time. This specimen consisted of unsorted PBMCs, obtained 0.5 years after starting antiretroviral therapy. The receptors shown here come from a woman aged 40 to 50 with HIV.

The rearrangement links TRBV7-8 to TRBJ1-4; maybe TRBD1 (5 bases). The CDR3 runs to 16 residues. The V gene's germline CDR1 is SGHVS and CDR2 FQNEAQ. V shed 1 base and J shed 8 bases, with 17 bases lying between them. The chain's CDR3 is CASSLVIGQGREKLFF. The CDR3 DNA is TGTGCCAGCAGCTTAGTTATCGGGCAGGGCCGGGAAAAACTGTTTTTT.

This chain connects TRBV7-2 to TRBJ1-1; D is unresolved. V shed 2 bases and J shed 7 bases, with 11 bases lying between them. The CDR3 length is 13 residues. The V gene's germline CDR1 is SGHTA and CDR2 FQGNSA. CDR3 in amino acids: CASSLLHRREAFF. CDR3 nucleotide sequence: TGTGCCAGCAGCTTATTACATCGTCGTGAAGCTTTCTTT. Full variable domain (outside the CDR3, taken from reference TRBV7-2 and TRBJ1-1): GAGVSQSPSNKVTEKGKDVELRCDPISGHTALYWYRQSLGQGLEFLIYFQGNSAPDKSGLPSDRFSAERTGGSVSTLTIQRTQQEDSAVYLCASSLLHRREAFFGQGTRLTVV.

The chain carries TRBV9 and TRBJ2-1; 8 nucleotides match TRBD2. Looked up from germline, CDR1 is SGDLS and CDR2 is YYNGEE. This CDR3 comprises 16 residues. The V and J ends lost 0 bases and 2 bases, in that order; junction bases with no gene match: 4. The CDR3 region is CASSVGAGGPYNEQFF. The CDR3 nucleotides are TGTGCCAGCAGCGTAGGGGCGGGGGGCCCCTACAATGAGCAGTTCTTC.

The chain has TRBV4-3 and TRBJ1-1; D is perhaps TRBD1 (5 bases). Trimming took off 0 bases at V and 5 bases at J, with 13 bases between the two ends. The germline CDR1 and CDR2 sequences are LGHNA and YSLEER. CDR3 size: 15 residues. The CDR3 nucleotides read TGCGCCAGCAGCCAAGATAAAGGGGCGGCGACTGAAGCTTTCTTT. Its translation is CASSQDKGAATEAFF.

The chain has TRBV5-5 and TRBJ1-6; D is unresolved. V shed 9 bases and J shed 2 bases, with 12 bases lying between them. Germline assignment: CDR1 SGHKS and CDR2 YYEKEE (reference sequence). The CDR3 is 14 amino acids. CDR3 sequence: CATRLVPYNSPLHF. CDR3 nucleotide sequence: TGTGCCACCAGATTGGTACCCTATAATTCACCCCTCCACTTT. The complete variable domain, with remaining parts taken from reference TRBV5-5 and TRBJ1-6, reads DAGVTQSPTHLIKTRGQQVTLRCSPISGHKSVSWYQQVLGQGPQFIFQYYEKEERGRGNFPDRFSARQFPNYSSELNVNALLLGDSALYLCATRLVPYNSPLHFGNGTRLTVT.

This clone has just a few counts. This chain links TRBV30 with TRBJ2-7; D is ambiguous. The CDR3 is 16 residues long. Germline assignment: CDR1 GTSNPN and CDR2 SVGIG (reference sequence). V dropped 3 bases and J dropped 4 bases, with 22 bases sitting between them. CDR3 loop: CAWRAKWEKAFYEQYF. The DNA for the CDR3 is TGTGCCTGGAGGGCTAAATGGGAAAAAGCGTTTTACGAGCAGTACTTC.

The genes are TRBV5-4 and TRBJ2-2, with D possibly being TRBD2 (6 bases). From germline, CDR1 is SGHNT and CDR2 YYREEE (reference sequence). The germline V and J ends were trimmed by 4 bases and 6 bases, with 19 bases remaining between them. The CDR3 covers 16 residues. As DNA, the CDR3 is TGTGCCAGCAGCCCCCTGTACGTGGAGGGGTCCGGGGAGCTGTTTTTT. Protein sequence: CASSPLYVEGSGELFF.

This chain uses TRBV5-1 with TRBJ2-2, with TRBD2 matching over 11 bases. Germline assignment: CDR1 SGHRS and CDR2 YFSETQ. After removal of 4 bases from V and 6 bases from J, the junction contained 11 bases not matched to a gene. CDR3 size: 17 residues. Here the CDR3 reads CASSPEMGLAVPGELFF. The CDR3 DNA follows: TGCGCCAGCAGCCCCGAGATGGGACTAGCGGTTCCCGGGGAGCTGTTTTTT.

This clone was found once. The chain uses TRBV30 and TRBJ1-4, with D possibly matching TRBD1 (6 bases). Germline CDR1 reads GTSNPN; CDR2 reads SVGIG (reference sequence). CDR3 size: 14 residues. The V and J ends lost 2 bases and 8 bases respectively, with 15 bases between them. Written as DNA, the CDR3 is TGTGCCTGGAGTCGCACGGGGGGCCGGGAAAAACTGTTTTTT. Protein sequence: CAWSRTGGREKLFF.

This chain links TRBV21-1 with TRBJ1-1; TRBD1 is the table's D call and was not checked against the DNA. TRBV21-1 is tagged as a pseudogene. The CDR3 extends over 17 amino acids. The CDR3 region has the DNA TGTGCCAGCAGCAAAGATATCCCGACAGCCTTGAACACTGAAGCTTTCTTT. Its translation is CASSKDIPTALNTEAFF.

Here the CDR3 reads CASTLQGQETQYF. CDR3 DNA: TGTGCCAGCACCTTACAGGGGCAAGAGACCCAGTACTTC. J is TRBJ2-5 and V is TRBV28, with 7 bases lining up with TRBD1. This CDR3 has 13 residues. Germline V CDR1 and CDR2: MDHEN, SYDVKM. V was pared by 7 bases and J by 2 bases, with 4 bases of the junction left unmatched.

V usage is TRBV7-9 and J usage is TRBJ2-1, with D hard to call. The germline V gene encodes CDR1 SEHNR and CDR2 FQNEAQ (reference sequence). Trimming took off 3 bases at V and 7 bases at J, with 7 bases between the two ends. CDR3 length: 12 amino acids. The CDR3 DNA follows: TGTGCCAGCAGCTTCGAGAGAAATGAGCAGTTCTTC. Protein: CASSFERNEQFF. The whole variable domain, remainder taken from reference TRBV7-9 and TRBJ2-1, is DTGVSQNPRHKITKRGQNVTFRCDPISEHNRLYWYRQTLGQGPEFLTYFQNEAQLEKSRLLSDRFSAERPKGSFSTLEIQRTEQGDSAMYLCASSFERNEQFFGPGTRLTVL.

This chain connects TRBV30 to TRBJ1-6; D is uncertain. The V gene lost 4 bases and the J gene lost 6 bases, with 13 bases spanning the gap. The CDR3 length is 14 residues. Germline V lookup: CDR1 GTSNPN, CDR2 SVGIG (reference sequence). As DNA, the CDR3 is TGTGCCTGGAATAAGGGATTGGGTAATTCACCCCTCCACTTT. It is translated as CAWNKGLGNSPLHF.

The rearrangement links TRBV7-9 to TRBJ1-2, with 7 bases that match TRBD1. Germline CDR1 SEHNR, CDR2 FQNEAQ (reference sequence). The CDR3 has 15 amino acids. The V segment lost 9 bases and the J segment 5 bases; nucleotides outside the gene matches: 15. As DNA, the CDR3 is TGTGCCAGTACGCCCAATTCGGGACAGCTATATGGCTACACCTTC. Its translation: CASTPNSGQLYGYTF.